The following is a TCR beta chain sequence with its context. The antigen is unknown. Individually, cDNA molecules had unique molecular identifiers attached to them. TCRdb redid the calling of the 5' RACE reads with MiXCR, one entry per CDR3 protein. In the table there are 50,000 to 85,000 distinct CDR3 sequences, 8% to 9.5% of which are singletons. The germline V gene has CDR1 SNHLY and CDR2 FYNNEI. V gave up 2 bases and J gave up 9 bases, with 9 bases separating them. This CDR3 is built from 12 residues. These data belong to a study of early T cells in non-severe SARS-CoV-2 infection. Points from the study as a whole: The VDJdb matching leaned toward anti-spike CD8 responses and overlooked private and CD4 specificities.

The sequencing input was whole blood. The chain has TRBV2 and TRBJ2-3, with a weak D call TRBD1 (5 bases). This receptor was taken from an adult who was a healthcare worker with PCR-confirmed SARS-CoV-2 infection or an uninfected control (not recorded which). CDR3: CASSERGRTQYF. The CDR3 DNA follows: TGTGCCAGCAGTGAAAGGGGTAGGACGCAGTATTTT. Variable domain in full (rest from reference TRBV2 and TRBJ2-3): EPEVTQTPSHQVTQMGQEVILRCVPISNHLYFYWYRQILGQKVEFLVSFYNNEISEKSEIFDDQFSVERPDGSNFTLKIRSTKLEDSAMYFCASSERGRTQYFGPGTRLTVL.